The present entry profiles one TCR beta chain with its context. Its antigen is not identified. Germline CDR1 and CDR2: LNHDA and SQIVND (reference sequence). V was pared by 8 bases and J by 2 bases, with 16 bases between. This CDR3 is 16 amino acids long. This table comes from immunoSEQ multiplex PCR, and its TCRdb copy is limited to in-frame clones, with some not included. The sample lists around 30,000 clones; 65% to 75% were seen once. ViraFEST assay sequencing came after antigen-specific CD4+ T cells were expanded with viral peptide pools. Culturing for about 10 days preceded CD4+ T cell isolation. Two-dose vaccination with either BNT162b2 or mRNA-1273 was given to the participants. The sample is drawn from a study of vaccination effects on CD4 cells after COVID-19.

The source was CD4+ T cells from PBMCs cultured with HCoV-229E spike peptides, collected after COVID-19 vaccination. This sequence originates from a human donor who received a COVID-19 vaccine. The rearrangement links TRBV19 to TRBJ2-6, with D tentatively TRBD2 (5 bases). This chain's CDR3 is CASWAPREAGANVLTF. The CDR3 nucleotides are TGTGCCAGTTGGGCTCCCCGGGAAGCTGGGGCCAACGTCCTGACTTTC.